This T cell receptor (beta chain) was retrieved from a study of T-cell reconstitution after alpha-beta-depleted transplantation in children. Study results and caveats: Some patients owed their high day-60 TCRbeta diversity to surviving recipient T cells and thymic progenitors.

This clonotype was observed a handful of times. Its target is not known. Unique molecular identifiers were incorporated during preparation of the TCRbeta library. One entry per CDR3 protein results from TCRdb running MiXCR on the PCR reads. The sample records about 980,000 distinct CDR3 sequences, about 29% being singletons. The sequencing here drew on PBMCs, mostly from graft donor cells, taken 360 days after TCRalphabeta/CD19-depleted stem cell transplant. This clonotype was obtained from a boy less than two years old who had a stem cell transplant for SCID, so the T cells may come from the graft donor.

CDR3 coding DNA: TGTGCCAGCAGTTATCCAAAGGTGACTGGGCGAGAGACCCAGTACTTC. Amino acids: CASSYPKVTGRETQYF. This chain links TRBV6-2 or TRBV6-3 with TRBJ2-5; D is unresolved. V lost 3 bases, J lost 4 bases, and 18 bases lay in between. Germline V CDR1 and CDR2: MNHEY, SVGEGT. The length of the CDR3 is 16 residues.